Listed below are T cell receptor beta chains from one sample, sequenced in a study of T cell changes during pregnancy in multiple sclerosis. The table came from immunoSEQ multiplex PCR; TCRdb's copy has only in-frame clones and leaves some out. This table has some 39,000 clones, approximately 90% appearing once. The material was CD4+ T cells from peripheral blood mononuclear cells, obtained in the third trimester of pregnancy. These receptors were taken from a female donor in good health, enrolled as a control in a pregnancy study. Both conserved end residues are part of each CDR3. D genes are given only for firm matches. The size field is filled for only some rows; it gives once, few, many or a size class.

v_gene: TRBV19
abundance: -
d_gene: -
j_gene: TRBJ1-2
CDR3aa: CASKSGIAYGYTF
CDR3nt: TGTGCCAGTAAATCGGGTATCGCCTATGGCTACACCTTC

v_gene: TRBV19
abundance: few
d_gene: -
j_gene: TRBJ1-1
CDR3aa: CASLRSTEAFF
CDR3nt: TGTGCCAGTCTAAGGAGCACTGAAGCTTTCTTT

v_gene: TRBV28
abundance: once
d_gene: TRBD1
j_gene: TRBJ1-4
CDR3aa: CASRGPGGKLFF
CDR3nt: TGTGCCAGCAGAGGGCCAGGGGGAAAACTGTTTTTT

v_gene: TRBV11-2
abundance: -
d_gene: -
j_gene: TRBJ2-2
CDR3aa: CASSLGASYTGELFF
CDR3nt: TGTGCCAGCAGCTTAGGGGCTAGCTACACCGGGGAGCTGTTTTTT

v_gene: TRBV7-9
abundance: -
d_gene: TRBD2
j_gene: TRBJ2-7
CDR3aa: CASSLEGLAAYEQYF
CDR3nt: TGTGCCAGCAGCTTAGAAGGACTAGCGGCCTACGAGCAGTACTTC

v_gene: TRBV27
abundance: -
d_gene: -
j_gene: TRBJ1-2
CDR3aa: CASSLGGDGYTF
CDR3nt: TGTGCCAGCAGTTTGGGGGGGGATGGCTACACCTTC

v_gene: TRBV6-1
abundance: -
d_gene: -
j_gene: TRBJ1-5
CDR3aa: CATLDSVNQPQHF
CDR3nt: TGTGCCACCTTGGACTCAGTCAATCAGCCCCAGCATTTT

v_gene: TRBV6-5
abundance: once
d_gene: TRBD1
j_gene: TRBJ1-6
CDR3aa: CASTRTGLDSPLHF
CDR3nt: TGTGCCAGCACTCGGACAGGGCTTGATTCACCCCTCCACTTT

v_gene: TRBV5-6
abundance: -
d_gene: TRBD2
j_gene: TRBJ2-7
CDR3aa: CASSPGLAGWRAIYEQYF
CDR3nt: TGTGCCAGCAGCCCAGGACTAGCGGGTTGGCGAGCTATCTACGAGCAGTACTTC

v_gene: TRBV6-1
abundance: -
d_gene: -
j_gene: TRBJ1-6
CDR3aa: CASSAKTGTDGSPLHF
CDR3nt: TGTGCCAGCAGTGCGAAAACAGGGACCGATGGTTCACCCCTCCACTTT

v_gene: TRBV30
abundance: -
d_gene: TRBD1
j_gene: TRBJ1-4
CDR3aa: CAWERRTGSNEKLFF
CDR3nt: TGTGCCTGGGAGAGAAGGACAGGGTCGAATGAAAAACTGTTTTTT

v_gene: TRBV28
abundance: -
d_gene: -
j_gene: TRBJ2-7
CDR3aa: CASSQVLGDAYEQYF
CDR3nt: TGTGCCAGCAGTCAAGTTTTGGGCGATGCCTACGAGCAGTACTTC

v_gene: TRBV7-3
abundance: once
d_gene: TRBD1
j_gene: TRBJ2-7
CDR3aa: CARRDRGAYEQYF
CDR3nt: TGTGCCAGGAGGGACAGGGGCGCCTACGAGCAGTACTTC

v_gene: TRBV14
abundance: -
d_gene: -
j_gene: TRBJ2-7
CDR3aa: CASSLRQQSYEQYF
CDR3nt: TGTGCCAGCAGCCTTAGACAGCAGTCCTACGAGCAGTACTTC

v_gene: TRBV30
abundance: -
d_gene: -
j_gene: TRBJ1-2
CDR3aa: CAWTHRDGYTF
CDR3nt: TGTGCCTGGACTCACAGGGATGGCTACACCTTC

v_gene: TRBV6-6
abundance: -
d_gene: -
j_gene: TRBJ1-1
CDR3aa: CASSYGDRTEAFF
CDR3nt: TGTGCCAGCAGTTACGGAGATAGGACTGAAGCTTTCTTT

v_gene: TRBV19
abundance: -
d_gene: TRBD2
j_gene: TRBJ2-2
CDR3aa: CATATSNTGELFF
CDR3nt: TGTGCCACTGCGACTAGCAATACCGGGGAGCTGTTTTTT

v_gene: TRBV7-9
abundance: -
d_gene: TRBD2
j_gene: TRBJ2-5
CDR3aa: CASSRLAGGYETQYF
CDR3nt: TGTGCCAGCAGCAGACTAGCGGGAGGATATGAGACCCAGTACTTC

v_gene: TRBV7-9
abundance: -
d_gene: TRBD1
j_gene: TRBJ1-1
CDR3aa: CASSFQGANTEAFF
CDR3nt: TGTGCCAGCAGCTTCCAGGGGGCGAACACTGAAGCTTTCTTT

v_gene: TRBV29-1
abundance: -
d_gene: -
j_gene: TRBJ1-2
CDR3aa: CSAMGAEYGYTF
CDR3nt: TGCAGCGCCATGGGGGCGGAATATGGCTACACCTTC

v_gene: TRBV27
abundance: -
d_gene: -
j_gene: TRBJ1-2
CDR3aa: CASSEPGAVPEGYTF
CDR3nt: TGTGCCAGCAGCGAACCGGGAGCCGTTCCCGAGGGCTACACCTTC

v_gene: TRBV6-5
abundance: -
d_gene: -
j_gene: TRBJ2-7
CDR3aa: CASSYFQGSEQYF
CDR3nt: TGTGCCAGCAGTTACTTCCAGGGGTCCGAGCAGTACTTC